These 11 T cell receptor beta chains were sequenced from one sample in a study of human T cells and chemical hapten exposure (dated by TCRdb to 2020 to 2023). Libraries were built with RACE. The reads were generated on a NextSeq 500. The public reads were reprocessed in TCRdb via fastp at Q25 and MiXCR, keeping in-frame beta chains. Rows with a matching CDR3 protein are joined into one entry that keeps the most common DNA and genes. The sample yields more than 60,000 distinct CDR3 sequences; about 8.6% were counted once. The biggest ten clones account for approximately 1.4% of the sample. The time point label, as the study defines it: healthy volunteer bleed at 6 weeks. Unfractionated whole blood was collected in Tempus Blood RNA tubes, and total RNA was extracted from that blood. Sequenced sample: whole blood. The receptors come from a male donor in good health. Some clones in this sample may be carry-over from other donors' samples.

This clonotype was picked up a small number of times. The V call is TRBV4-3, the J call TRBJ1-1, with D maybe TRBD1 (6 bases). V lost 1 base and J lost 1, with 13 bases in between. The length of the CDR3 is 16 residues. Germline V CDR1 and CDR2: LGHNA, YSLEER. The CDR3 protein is CASSQGGGGANTEAFF. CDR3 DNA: TGCGCCAGCAGCCAAGGTGGAGGGGGGGCGAACACTGAAGCTTTCTTT.

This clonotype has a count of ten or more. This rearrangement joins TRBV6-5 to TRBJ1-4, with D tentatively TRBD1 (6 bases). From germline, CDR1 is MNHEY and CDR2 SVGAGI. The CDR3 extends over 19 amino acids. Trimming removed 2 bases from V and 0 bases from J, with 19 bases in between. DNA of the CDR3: TGTGCCAGCAGTTACATATCTGAGACAGGACGTGCAACTAATGAAAAACTGTTTTTT. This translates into CASSYISETGRATNEKLFF.

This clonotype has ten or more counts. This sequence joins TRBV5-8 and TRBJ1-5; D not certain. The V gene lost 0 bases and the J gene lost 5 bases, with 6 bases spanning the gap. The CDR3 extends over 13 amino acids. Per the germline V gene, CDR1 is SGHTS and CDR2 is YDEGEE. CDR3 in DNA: TGTGCCAGCAGCTTGGCGGCAGATCAGCCCCAGCATTTT. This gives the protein CASSLAADQPQHF.

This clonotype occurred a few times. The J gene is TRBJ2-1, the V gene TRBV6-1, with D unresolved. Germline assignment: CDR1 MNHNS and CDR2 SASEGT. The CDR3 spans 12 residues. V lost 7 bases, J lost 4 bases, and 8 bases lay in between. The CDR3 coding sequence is TGTGCCAGCATGGGCCAATACAATGAGCAGTTCTTC. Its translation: CASMGQYNEQFF.

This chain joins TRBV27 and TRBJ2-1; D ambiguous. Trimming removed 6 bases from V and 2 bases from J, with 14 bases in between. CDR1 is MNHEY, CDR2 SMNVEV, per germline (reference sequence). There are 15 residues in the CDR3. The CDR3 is CASSLGNSPYNEQFF. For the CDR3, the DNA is TGTGCCAGCAGCCTAGGTAATAGTCCCTACAATGAGCAGTTCTTC.

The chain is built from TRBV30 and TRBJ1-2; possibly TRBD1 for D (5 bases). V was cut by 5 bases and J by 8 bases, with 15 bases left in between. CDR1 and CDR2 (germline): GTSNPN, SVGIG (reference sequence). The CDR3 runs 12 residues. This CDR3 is CAWGGYIGGYTF. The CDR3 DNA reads TGTGCCTGGGGGGGGTACATTGGGGGCTACACCTTC.

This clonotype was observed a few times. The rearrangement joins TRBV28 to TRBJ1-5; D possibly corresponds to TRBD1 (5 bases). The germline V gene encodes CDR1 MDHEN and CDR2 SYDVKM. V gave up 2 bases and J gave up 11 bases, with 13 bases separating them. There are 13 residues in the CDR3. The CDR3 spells CASSLKPSGAQHF. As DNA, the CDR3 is TGTGCCAGCAGTTTAAAACCGTCGGGGGCCCAGCATTTT.

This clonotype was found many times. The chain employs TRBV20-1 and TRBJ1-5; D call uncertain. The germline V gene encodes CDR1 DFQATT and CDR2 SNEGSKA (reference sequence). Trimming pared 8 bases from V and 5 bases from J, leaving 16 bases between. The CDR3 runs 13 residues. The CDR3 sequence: CSPLRAIHQPQHF. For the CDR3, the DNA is TGCAGTCCCCTCCGGGCCATTCATCAGCCCCAGCATTTT.

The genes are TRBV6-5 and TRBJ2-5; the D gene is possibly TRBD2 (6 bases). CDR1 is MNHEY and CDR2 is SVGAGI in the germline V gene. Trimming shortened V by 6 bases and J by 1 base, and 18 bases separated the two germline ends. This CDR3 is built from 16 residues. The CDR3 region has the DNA TGTGCCAGCAGGCAAGAAGCGGGTTGGGGCCAAGAGACCCAGTACTTC. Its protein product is CASRQEAGWGQETQYF.

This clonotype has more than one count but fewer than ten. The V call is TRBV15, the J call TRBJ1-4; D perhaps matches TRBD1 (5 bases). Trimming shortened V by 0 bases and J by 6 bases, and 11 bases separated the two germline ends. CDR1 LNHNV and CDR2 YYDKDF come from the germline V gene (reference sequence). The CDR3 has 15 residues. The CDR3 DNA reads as TGTGCCACCAGCAGAGATCCGGGCAGGGATGAAAAACTGTTTTTT. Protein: CATSRDPGRDEKLFF.

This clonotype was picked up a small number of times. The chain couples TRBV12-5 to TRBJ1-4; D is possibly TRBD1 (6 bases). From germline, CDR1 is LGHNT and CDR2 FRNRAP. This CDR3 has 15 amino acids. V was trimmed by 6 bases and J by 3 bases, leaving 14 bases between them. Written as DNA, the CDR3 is TGTGCTAGTGGCCCAGGGACACCAGCTAATGAAAAACTGTTTTTT. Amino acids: CASGPGTPANEKLFF.